The 28 T cell receptor beta chains reported below all come from one sample, sequenced in a study of blood T cell repertoires in COVID-19. The repertoire was sequenced with immunoSEQ multiplex PCR; TCRdb's copy has only in-frame clones and lacks some. The table shows more than 300,000 clones, with 85% to 95% occurring only once. Sequenced: PBMCs or T cells enriched from blood (not recorded which). The source is a woman aged 30 to 39 who had been exposed to COVID-19.

The table lists this clone with a few counts. The chain employs TRBV4-3 and TRBJ1-1; D gene unclear. Trimming cost V 4 bases and J 8 bases, with 11 bases left between them. The CDR3 loop spans 12 amino acids. Germline lookup yields CDR1 LGHNA and CDR2 YSLEER. CDR3 amino acids: CASSPTGKEAFF. The CDR3 DNA follows: TGCGCCAGCAGCCCCACGGGGAAAGAAGCTTTCTTT.

The chain is built from TRBV5-6 and TRBJ1-5, with D perhaps matching TRBD1 (5 bases). The CDR3 is 14 residues long. V lost 4 bases and J 4 bases, leaving 12 bases between the germline ends. CDR1 and CDR2 from the germline V gene are SGHDT and YYEEEE. The CDR3, as DNA: TGTGCCAGCAGCCAGGGAAGCCAAAATCAGCCCCAGCATTTT. Residues: CASSQGSQNQPQHF.

This CDR3 is CASSERRGGTVGYTF. The CDR3 nucleotides read TGTGCCAGCAGTGAAAGAAGGGGCGGGACGGTTGGCTACACCTTC. V gene TRBV6-1 combines with J gene TRBJ1-2, with a weak D call TRBD1 (5 bases). This CDR3 has 15 amino acids. Germline V CDR1 and CDR2: MNHNS, SASEGT. Trimming shortened V by 2 bases and J by 7 bases, and 17 bases separated the two germline ends.

This sequence joins TRBV3-1 (or the pseudogene TRBV3-2) and TRBJ1-1, with no clear D. Germline CDR1 LGHDT, CDR2 YNNKEL (reference sequence). The V end lost 1 base, the J end lost 7 bases, and 10 bases lay between the germline ends. CDR3 length: 13 residues. The CDR3 loop is CASSQGRRFEAFF. The CDR3 DNA follows: TGTGCCAGCAGCCAAGGCCGGCGGTTTGAAGCTTTCTTT.

The V and J genes are TRBV14 and TRBJ2-2, with 8 bases lining up with TRBD1. Per germline, CDR1 SGHDN and CDR2 FVKESK. V lost 6 bases, J lost 3 bases, and 9 bases stayed unmatched. This CDR3 spans 16 amino acids. The CDR3 DNA is TGTGCCAGCAGGCCCACCGCAGGGGGCGACACCGGGGAGCTGTTTTTT. It codes for CASRPTAGGDTGELFF.

The rearrangement uses TRBV5-6 and TRBJ2-1; 9 bases are a match to TRBD2. This CDR3 is built from 16 residues. V was pared by 1 base and J by 7 bases, with 9 bases of the junction left unmatched. Germline loops: CDR1 SGHDT, CDR2 YYEEEE. This CDR3 reads CASSLPASGGTNEQFF. The DNA of the CDR3 is TGTGCCAGCAGCTTGCCCGCGAGCGGGGGGACTAATGAGCAGTTCTTC.

The chain uses TRBV6-5 and TRBJ1-1; D may be TRBD1 (6 bases). V was trimmed by 7 bases and J by 3 bases, leaving 15 bases between them. Germline V lookup: CDR1 MNHEY, CDR2 SVGAGI. The length of the CDR3 is 14 residues. The CDR3 DNA is TGTGCCAGCATTCCGGTCGGGGGGCACACTGAAGCTTTCTTT. The encoded protein is CASIPVGGHTEAFF.

The gene calls are TRBV7-9 and TRBJ1-5, with 9 positions matching TRBD1. The CDR3 covers 16 residues. Per germline, CDR1 SEHNR and CDR2 FQNEAQ (reference sequence). With 5 bases clipped from V and 4 bases from J, the junction kept 9 bases outside the gene matches. CDR3 protein: CASSRVTGGPNQPQHF. The CDR3 DNA follows: TGTGCCAGCAGCAGAGTCACAGGGGGCCCAAATCAGCCCCAGCATTTT. The full variable domain, completed using reference TRBV7-9 and TRBJ1-5, is DTGVSQNPRHKITKRGQNVTFRCDPISEHNRLYWYRQTLGQGPEFLTYFQNEAQLEKSRLLSDRFSAERPKGSFSTLEIQRTEQGDSAMYLCASSRVTGGPNQPQHFGDGTRLSIL.

This sequence joins TRBV12-3 or TRBV12-4 and TRBJ1-4; D ambiguous. The CDR3 length is 13 residues. The V and J ends lost 9 bases and 8 bases respectively, with 16 bases between them. The CDR3 DNA reads as TGTGCCAGTACGGGTGGTCCTTGGGAAAAACTGTTTTTT. Protein: CASTGGPWEKLFF.

Remarks on this clone: The sample holds other DNA sequences that translate to the same CDR3. The chain recombines TRBV18 with TRBJ1-2, with 7 nucleotides matching TRBD1. This CDR3 is 14 amino acids long. Germline V lookup: CDR1 KGHSH, CDR2 LQKENI. Trimming at V came to 1 base and at J to 2 bases, leaving 1 base not matched to a gene. The CDR3 region has the DNA TGTGCCAGCTCACCACAGGGGGCCAACTATGGCTACACCTTC. It yields the protein CASSPQGANYGYTF. Supplemented by reference TRBV18 and TRBJ1-2, the full variable domain reads NAGVMQNPRHLVRRRGQEARLRCSPMKGHSHVYWYRQLPEEGLKFMVYLQKENIIDESGMPKERFSAEFPKEGPSILRIQQVVRGDSAAYFCASSPQGANYGYTFGSGTRLTVV.

The chain recombines TRBV2 with TRBJ2-2, with TRBD1 identical over 9 bases. With 5 bases clipped from V and 5 bases from J, the junction kept 12 bases outside the gene matches. This CDR3 contains 17 residues. Looked up from germline, CDR1 is SNHLY and CDR2 is FYNNEI. CDR3 loop: CASSQNPGTGRTGELFF. The CDR3 DNA is TGTGCCAGCAGTCAAAACCCCGGGACAGGGAGAACCGGGGAGCTGTTTTTT.

This clone was detected once. The rearrangement joins TRBV5-4 to TRBJ2-5; tentatively, D is TRBD2 (5 bases). CDR1 is SGHNT and CDR2 is YYREEE in the germline V gene (reference sequence). The CDR3 totals 14 residues. Trimming shortened V by 0 bases and J by 5 bases, and 11 bases separated the two germline ends. CDR3 DNA: TGTGCCAGCAGCTTGGCAGTCACGGGGGAGACCCAGTACTTC. This encodes CASSLAVTGETQYF.

The chain is built from TRBV4-1 and TRBJ2-1, with D possibly matching TRBD2 (7 bases). The germline V gene encodes CDR1 MGHRA and CDR2 YSYEKL. This CDR3 region has 15 residues. Deletions cut 1 base from V and 9 bases from J, with 16 bases between. This CDR3 is CASSQVGGGAVEQFF. The CDR3, as DNA: TGCGCCAGCAGCCAAGTTGGTGGGGGGGCTGTTGAGCAGTTCTTC.

V gene TRBV19 combines with J gene TRBJ1-6; unclear D gene. The V and J ends lost 6 bases and 0 bases respectively, with 15 bases between them. Germline V gives CDR1 LNHDA, CDR2 SQIVND (reference sequence). This CDR3 has 17 residues. CDR3 residues: CASSKLLASSYNSPLHF. The CDR3 region has the DNA TGTGCCAGTAGCAAACTCCTTGCGAGCTCCTATAATTCACCCCTCCACTTT.

The chain combines TRBV9 with TRBJ1-1, with TRBD1 matching over 8 bases. CDR3 size: 17 residues. Per the germline V gene, CDR1 is SGDLS and CDR2 is YYNGEE. The ends lost 0 bases at V and 0 bases at J; junction bases unmatched: 7. The CDR3 DNA reads as TGTGCCAGCAGCGTAGGCCCAGGGGGCGCGCTGAACACTGAAGCTTTCTTT. It translates to CASSVGPGGALNTEAFF.

In nucleotides, the CDR3 is TGTGCCAGCAGCTTCAAAGGGGGCGGCACTGAAGCTTTCTTT. Translation gives CASSFKGGGTEAFF. V usage is TRBV7-2 and J usage is TRBJ1-1, with 7 bases matching TRBD1. V shed 3 bases and J 4 bases; nucleotides not matched to a gene: 5. The CDR3 covers 14 residues. CDR1 is SGHTA, CDR2 FQGNSA, per germline.

For this clone: An end of the junction does not agree with germline; a read error may underlie this. The chain has TRBV3-1 (or the pseudogene TRBV3-2) and TRBJ2-7, with a tentative D call TRBD1 (5 bases). Germline V gene sequence: CDR1 LGHDT, CDR2 YNNKEL (reference sequence). The CDR3 consists of 12 residues. CDR3 nucleotides: TGTGCCAGCAGCCAAGGTTCGGCAGGGCCCAACTTC. Protein: CASSQGSAGPNF.

The chain recombines TRBV28 with TRBJ1-2; TRBD1 matches 9 bases. The length of the CDR3 is 15 residues. CDR1 is MDHEN, CDR2 SYDVKM, per germline. Germline trimming cut 4 bases from V and 8 bases from J; bases unmatched to any gene: 11. The CDR3 nucleotides are TGTGCCAGCAGTTCGGGACAGGGAAGTTTGGTGGGCTACACCTTC. It yields the protein CASSSGQGSLVGYTF.

Notes on this clone: One end of the junction does not line up with germline, which may come from a read error. V and J are TRBV20-1 and TRBJ1-1; D is undetermined. Germline CDR1 and CDR2: DFQATT and SNEGSKA (reference sequence). This CDR3 comprises 11 residues. CDR3 bases: TGCAGTGCCAGAGGGAGGACCGAAGCTTTCTTT. Residues: CSARGRTEAFF.

The gene calls are TRBV5-1 and TRBJ2-1; 10 positions agree with TRBD2. CDR1 is SGHRS and CDR2 is YFSETQ in the germline V gene. The V gene end was trimmed by 4 bases and the J gene end by 0 bases; junction bases not matched to a gene: 4. This CDR3 has 16 amino acids. The CDR3 sequence: CASSTGLAASYNEQFF. In DNA, the CDR3 is TGCGCCAGCAGCACTGGACTAGCGGCCTCCTACAATGAGCAGTTCTTC.

V gene TRBV5-4 combines with J gene TRBJ1-2; D ambiguous. The CDR3 sequence is 15 residues long. The V and J ends lost 0 bases and 4 bases respectively, with 13 bases between them. Germline values: CDR1 SGHNT, CDR2 YYREEE (reference sequence). The CDR3 is CASSLDSLKPYGYTF. The CDR3 DNA is TGTGCCAGCAGCTTGGACAGCCTTAAACCCTATGGCTACACCTTC.

The gene calls are TRBV6-5 and TRBJ1-2; perhaps TRBD1 as D (6 bases). V was shortened by 5 bases and J by 8 bases, with 18 bases between the two germline ends. Germline values: CDR1 MNHEY, CDR2 SVGAGI. The CDR3 length is 14 residues. CDR3 in amino acids: CASSLTGPLAGYTF. The CDR3 bases are TGTGCCAGCAGTCTAACAGGGCCCTTAGCAGGCTACACCTTC.

The chain is built from TRBV5-6 and TRBJ1-1, with TRBD1 as a possible D gene (6 bases). Trimming took off 2 bases at V and 6 bases at J, with 17 bases between the two ends. From germline, CDR1 is SGHDT and CDR2 YYEEEE. The CDR3 consists of 15 residues. The CDR3 nucleotides read TGTGCCAGCAGCTTTGGGTATGGGGGGGCCCCTGAAGCTTTCTTT. It translates to CASSFGYGGAPEAFF.

The gene calls are TRBV3-1 (or the pseudogene TRBV3-2) and TRBJ2-7, with D hard to call. The CDR3 is made up of 16 amino acids. Trimming removed 0 bases from V and 2 bases from J, with 14 bases in between. Germline V gene data show CDR1 as LGHDT and CDR2 as YNNKEL (reference sequence). This chain's CDR3 is CASSQDFDRGTYEQYF. Here the CDR3 DNA reads TGTGCCAGCAGCCAAGATTTCGACCGAGGTACCTACGAGCAGTACTTC.

The chain uses TRBV30 and TRBJ1-6; possible D gene TRBD1, 6 bases. Trimming shortened V by 3 bases and J by 9 bases, and 15 bases separated the two germline ends. The germline CDR1 and CDR2 sequences are GTSNPN and SVGIG (reference sequence). The CDR3 covers 14 residues. The DNA of the CDR3 is TGTGCCTGGAGCCGGGGACAAGGGAGTTCACCCCTCCACTTT. Its translation: CAWSRGQGSSPLHF.

The chain joins TRBV7-9 to TRBJ1-6; TRBD1 might be the D (6 bases). V dropped 5 bases and J dropped 8 bases, with 16 bases sitting between them. The CDR3 spans 15 residues. Germline V lookup: CDR1 SEHNR, CDR2 FQNEAQ (reference sequence). The CDR3 region has the DNA TGTGCCAGCAGCCTAATTAAAAACAGGGATTCACCCCTCCACTTT. This encodes CASSLIKNRDSPLHF.

The DNA for the CDR3 is TGTGCCAGTAGAAGACAGCTTAATGAAAAACTGTTTTTT. It specifies CASRRQLNEKLFF. This chain connects TRBV19 to TRBJ1-4, with D possibly TRBD1 on 5 matching bases. Trimming stripped 6 bases from V and 4 bases from J, with 9 bases between. This CDR3 has 13 residues. Looked up from germline, CDR1 is LNHDA and CDR2 is SQIVND (reference sequence).

This chain connects TRBV19 to TRBJ1-5, with 7 bases matching TRBD1. V lost 4 bases and J lost 2; bases outside the gene matches: 8. Germline V gives CDR1 LNHDA, CDR2 SQIVND (reference sequence). The CDR3 runs to 16 residues. CDR3 in DNA: TGTGCCAGTAGTACGGGACAGTTCCATCGCAATCAGCCCCAGCATTTT. Amino acid sequence: CASSTGQFHRNQPQHF.